The present entry profiles one T cell receptor (beta chain) with its context. Its specificity is unknown. These data are taken from a study of lymphopenia after photon versus proton radiotherapy. Study results and caveats: Proton therapy kept repertoires fairly stable, unlike photons, which gained effector/memory cells.

Assay used: immunoSEQ multiplex PCR; TCRdb lists only in-frame clones, some missing. The top ten hold about 7% of the sample, which has approximately 35,000 clones, roughly 90% seen once. V dropped 6 bases and J dropped 7; count of bases not matched to a gene: 9. The CDR3 spans 15 residues. Germline assignment: CDR1 KGHSH and CDR2 LQKENI. Sequencing used peripheral blood, obtained from a patient treated with photon-based radiotherapy. This rearrangement joins TRBV18 to TRBJ1-5; 10 bases align to TRBD1. This receptor was obtained from a woman aged 45 to 65 with pancreatic cancer. The CDR3 coding sequence is TGTGCCAGCTCTCTGGACAGGGGGTCAAGACAGCCCCAGCATTTT. Its translation: CASSLDRGSRQPQHF. Full variable domain (outside the CDR3, taken from reference TRBV18 and TRBJ1-5): NAGVMQNPRHLVRRRGQEARLRCSPMKGHSHVYWYRQLPEEGLKFMVYLQKENIIDESGMPKERFSAEFPKEGPSILRIQQVVRGDSAAYFCASSLDRGSRQPQHFGDGTRLSIL.